This T cell receptor (beta chain) is drawn from a study of blood T cell repertoires in COVID-19. Across the study: Samples of COVID-19 (acute and convalescent) were obtained from the United States, Italy and Spain. PBMCs, B-cell-depleted T cells, or T cells provided the cDNA or gDNA that made up the material.

Only in-frame clones appear in the TCRdb table, and some are missing; sequencing was by immunoSEQ multiplex PCR. This table has roughly 200,000 clones, approximately 90% appearing once. CDR3 length: 15 amino acids. Germline-derived CDR1 and CDR2 are SGHDT and YYEEEE. Trimming took 4 bases from V and 2 from J; bases not matched to a gene: 6. The rearrangement links TRBV5-6 to TRBJ1-1; 9 bases line up with TRBD1. Sequenced input: peripheral blood. The sequence was obtained from a man older than 75 with acute or convalescent COVID-19. The DNA for the CDR3 is TGTGCCAGCAGCCCCGGGACAGGGATCAACACTGAAGCTTTCTTT. Translated, it gives CASSPGTGINTEAFF.